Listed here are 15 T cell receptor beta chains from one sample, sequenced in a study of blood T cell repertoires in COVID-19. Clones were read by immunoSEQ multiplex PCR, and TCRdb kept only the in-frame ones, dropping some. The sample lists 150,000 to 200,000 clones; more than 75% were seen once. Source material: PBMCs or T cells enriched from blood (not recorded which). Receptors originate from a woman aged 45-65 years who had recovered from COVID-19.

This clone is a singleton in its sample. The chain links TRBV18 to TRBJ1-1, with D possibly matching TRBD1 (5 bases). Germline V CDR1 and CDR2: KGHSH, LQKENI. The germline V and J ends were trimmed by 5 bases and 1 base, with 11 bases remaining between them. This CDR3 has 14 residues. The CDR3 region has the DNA TGTGCCAGCTCATACGCGGGGGAGAACACTGAAGCTTTCTTT. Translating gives CASSYAGENTEAFF.

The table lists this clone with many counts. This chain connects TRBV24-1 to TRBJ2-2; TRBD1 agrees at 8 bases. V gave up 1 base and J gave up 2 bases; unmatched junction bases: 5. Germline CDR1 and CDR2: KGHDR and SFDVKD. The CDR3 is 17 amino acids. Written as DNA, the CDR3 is TGTGCCACCAGTGATTTATCGGGACAGGTCAACACCGGGGAGCTGTTTTTT. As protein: CATSDLSGQVNTGELFF.

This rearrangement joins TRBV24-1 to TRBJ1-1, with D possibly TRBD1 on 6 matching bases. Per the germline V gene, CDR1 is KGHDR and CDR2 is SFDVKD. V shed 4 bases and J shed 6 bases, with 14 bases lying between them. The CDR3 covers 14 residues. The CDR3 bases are TGTGCCACCAGTGAGGGACGGACAGTCGCTGAAGCTTTCTTT. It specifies CATSEGRTVAEAFF.

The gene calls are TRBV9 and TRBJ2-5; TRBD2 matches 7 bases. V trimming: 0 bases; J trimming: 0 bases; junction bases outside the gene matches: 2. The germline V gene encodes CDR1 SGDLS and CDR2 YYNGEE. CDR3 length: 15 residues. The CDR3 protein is CASSVAGGDQETQYF. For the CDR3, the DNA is TGTGCCAGCAGCGTAGCTGGGGGGGACCAAGAGACCCAGTACTTC.

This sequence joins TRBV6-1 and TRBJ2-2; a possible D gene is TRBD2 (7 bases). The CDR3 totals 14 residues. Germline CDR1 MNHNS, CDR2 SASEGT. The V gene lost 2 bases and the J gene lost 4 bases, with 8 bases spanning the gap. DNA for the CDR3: TGTGCCAGCAGTGAAAGGGGGGGCACCGGGGAGCTGTTTTTT. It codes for CASSERGGTGELFF.

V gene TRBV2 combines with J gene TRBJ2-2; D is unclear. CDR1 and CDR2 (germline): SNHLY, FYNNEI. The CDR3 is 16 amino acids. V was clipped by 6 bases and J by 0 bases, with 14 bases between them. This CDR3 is CASSRISSANTGELFF. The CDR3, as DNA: TGTGCCAGCAGCAGAATATCGAGCGCGAACACCGGGGAGCTGTTTTTT.

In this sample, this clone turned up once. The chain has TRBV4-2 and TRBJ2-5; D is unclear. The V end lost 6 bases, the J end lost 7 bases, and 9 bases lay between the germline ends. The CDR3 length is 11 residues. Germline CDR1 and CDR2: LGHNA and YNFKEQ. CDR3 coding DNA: TGTGCCAGCAGTACCATCGGGACCCAGTACTTC. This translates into CASSTIGTQYF.

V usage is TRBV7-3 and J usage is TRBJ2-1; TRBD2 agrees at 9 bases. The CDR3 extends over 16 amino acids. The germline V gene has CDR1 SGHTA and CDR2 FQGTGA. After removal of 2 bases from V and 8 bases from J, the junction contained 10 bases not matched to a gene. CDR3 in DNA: TGTGCCAGCAGCTTAGGAATAGCGGGGGCCCTCGATGAGCAGTTCTTC. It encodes CASSLGIAGALDEQFF.

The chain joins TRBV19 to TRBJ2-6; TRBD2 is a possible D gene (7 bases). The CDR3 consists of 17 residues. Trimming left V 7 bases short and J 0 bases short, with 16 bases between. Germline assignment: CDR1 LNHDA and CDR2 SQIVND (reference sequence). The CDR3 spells CASTRGLQVSGANVLTF. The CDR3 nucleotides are TGTGCCAGTACGCGGGGGCTACAGGTCTCTGGGGCCAACGTCCTGACTTTC.

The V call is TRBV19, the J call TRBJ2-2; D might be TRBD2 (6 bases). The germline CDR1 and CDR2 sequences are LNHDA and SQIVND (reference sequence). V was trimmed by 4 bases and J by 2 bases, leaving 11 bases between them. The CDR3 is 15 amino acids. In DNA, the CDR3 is TGTGCCAGTAGTACCGGGACTCTAAACACCGGGGAGCTGTTTTTT. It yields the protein CASSTGTLNTGELFF. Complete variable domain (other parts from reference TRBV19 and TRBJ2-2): DGGITQSPKYLFRKEGQNVTLSCEQNLNHDAMYWYRQDPGQGLRLIYYSQIVNDFQKGDIAEGYSVSREKKESFPLTVTSAQKNPTAFYLCASSTGTLNTGELFFGEGSRLTVL.

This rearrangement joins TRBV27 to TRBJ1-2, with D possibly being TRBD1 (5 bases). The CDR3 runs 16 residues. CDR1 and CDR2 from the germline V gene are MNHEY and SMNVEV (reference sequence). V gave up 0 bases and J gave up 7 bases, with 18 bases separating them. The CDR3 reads CASSLSFRGSGGGYTF. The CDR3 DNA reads TGTGCCAGCAGTTTATCGTTTAGGGGCTCGGGGGGTGGCTACACCTTC.

Here the CDR3 reads CASSSAGTGVYGYTF. The CDR3 bases are TGTGCCAGTAGTTCCGCCGGGACAGGGGTATATGGCTACACCTTC. The chain uses TRBV19 and TRBJ1-2; 10 bases fit TRBD1. After removal of 5 bases from V and 5 bases from J, the junction contained 8 bases not matched to a gene. CDR1 is LNHDA and CDR2 is SQIVND in the germline V gene (reference sequence). This CDR3 is 15 amino acids long. The whole variable domain, filled in from reference TRBV19 and TRBJ1-2, reads DGGITQSPKYLFRKEGQNVTLSCEQNLNHDAMYWYRQDPGQGLRLIYYSQIVNDFQKGDIAEGYSVSREKKESFPLTVTSAQKNPTAFYLCASSSAGTGVYGYTFGSGTRLTVV.

This CDR3 is CASSDTESQPQHF. The CDR3 DNA reads as TGTGCCAGCAGTGACACGGAGAGCCAGCCCCAGCATTTT. V is TRBV6-4 and J is TRBJ1-5, with unresolved D. The CDR3 has 13 amino acids. With 2 bases removed from V and 7 bases from J, the gap between germline ends came to 9 bases. CDR1 MRHNA and CDR2 SNTAGT come from the germline V gene.

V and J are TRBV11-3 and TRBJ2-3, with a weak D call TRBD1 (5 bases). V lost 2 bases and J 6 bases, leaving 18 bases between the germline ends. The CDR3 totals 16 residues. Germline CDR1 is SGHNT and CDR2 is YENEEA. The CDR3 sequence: CASSLWPQGVVDTQYF. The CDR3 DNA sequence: TGTGCCAGCAGCTTATGGCCGCAGGGTGTGGTGGATACGCAGTATTTT. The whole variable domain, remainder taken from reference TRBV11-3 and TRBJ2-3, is EAGVVQSPRYKIIEKKQPVAFWCNPISGHNTLYWYLQNLGQGPELLIRYENEEAVDDSQLPKDRFSAERLKGVDSTLKIQPAELGDSAVYLCASSLWPQGVVDTQYFGPGTRLTVL.

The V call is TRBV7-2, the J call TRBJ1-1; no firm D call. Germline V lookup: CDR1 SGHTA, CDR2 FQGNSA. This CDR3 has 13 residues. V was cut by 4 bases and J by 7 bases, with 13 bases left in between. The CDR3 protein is CASSSFRRDEAFF. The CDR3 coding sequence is TGTGCCAGCAGCTCCTTCAGGCGGGATGAAGCTTTCTTT.